This T cell receptor (beta chain) came from a study of early T cells in non-severe SARS-CoV-2 infection (dated by TCRdb to the early 2020s). About the full investigation: Because TCR sequencing relied on bulk RNA taken from unsorted whole blood, pairing of alpha and beta chains was not possible.

The library was prepared using 5' RACE. The sample was run on a NextSeq 500. In the TCR library protocol, unique molecular identifiers were attached to individual cDNA molecules to correct for PCR bias and sequencing error. TCR alpha and beta chains were both sequenced, and the abundances of alpha and beta sequences in each sample were closely correlated with each other. The paper's processing steps were these. V gene, J gene and CDR3 annotation of TCR sequences was performed with Decombinator V4. TCRs were defined as expanded if a significant change between any two time points was detected under a Poisson model with p below 0.0001. TCR abundances were normalised to the total number of TCRs sequenced in each sample and reported as counts per million. MAIT TCRs were defined by TRAV1-2 paired with TRAJ12, TRAJ20 or TRAJ33, and iNKT TCRs by TRAV10 paired with TRAJ18. VDJdb, accessed on 1 November 2021, was searched for TCRs annotated for CMV, EBV and SARS-CoV-2, and TCRs annotated for more than one antigen were excluded. TCRdb itself trimmed the public reads at Q25 with fastp, ran MiXCR and retained productive beta chains. Under each unique CDR3 protein, matching rows form one entry showing the most common genes and DNA. TCRdb, not the original authors, processed these V and J calls. This sample is represented by under 85,000 distinct CDR3 sequences; approximately 5% of them were singletons. Jointly, the top ten make up roughly 6.6% of the sample.

Points the paper makes about the study in general: VDJdb matching was skewed toward anti-spike CD8 responses and likely underestimated virus-specific expansions, missing private and CD4 specificities.

Set within a cohort of healthcare workers in London, UK, this nested case-control study involved weekly PCR testing of nasopharyngeal swabs along with blood sampling. Healthcare workers were enrolled in the week of the UK lockdown, from 23 to 31 March 2020, and were followed every week for up to roughly 16 weeks. The sample holds many counts of this clonotype. Its antigen has not been determined. No base quality information exists; no much larger clone differs at one position. CDR1 is given as MDHEN and CDR2 as SYDVKM, both from the germline V gene. Inclusive of the bounding cysteine and phenylalanine, the CDR3 is 14 residues long. The read is trimmed to its CDR3 DNA, 42 bases read in frame from base 1. The junction shows trimming of 7 bases on V and 4 bases on J, plus 13 bases between the germline ends.

This sequence uses TRBV28 and TRBJ2-2; the D gene assignment is perhaps TRBD1 or TRBD2, with each matching 6 bases. The TCR sequence derives from an adult who was a healthcare worker with PCR-confirmed SARS-CoV-2 infection or an uninfected control (not recorded which). The material was whole blood, obtained at baseline. This receptor has the CDR3 CASTGAGTTGELFF. The DNA sequence reads TGTGCCAGCACGGGGGCAGGGACCACCGGGGAGCTGTTTTTT.